This entry lists 7 T cell receptor beta chains sequenced from one sample in a study of blood T cell repertoires in COVID-19. The repertoire was sequenced with immunoSEQ multiplex PCR; TCRdb's copy has only in-frame clones and lacks some. The sample contains about 210,000 clones, roughly 84% of which appear only once. Sample: PBMCs or T cells enriched from blood (not recorded which). The receptors were gathered from a man aged 25-40 years in a cohort exposed to, infected with or recovered from COVID-19 (not recorded which).

This chain connects TRBV9 to TRBJ1-4; possibly TRBD1 for D (6 bases). V dropped 3 bases and J dropped 7 bases, with 16 bases sitting between them. Germline-derived CDR1 and CDR2 are SGDLS and YYNGEE. The CDR3 consists of 15 residues. DNA of the CDR3: TGTGCCAGCAGCGCCGAGGGGGGGCGCGGTGAAAAACTGTTTTTT. The encoded protein is CASSAEGGRGEKLFF.

About this clone itself: Relative to the germline gene, one junction end is altered; a read error may explain this. The chain joins TRBV12-5 to TRBJ2-3, with 7 nucleotides matching TRBD1. The CDR3 length is 9 residues. CDR1 LGHNT and CDR2 FRNRAP come from the germline V gene. Here the CDR3 reads CASARGQRF. The CDR3 coding sequence is TGTGCTAGTGCCCGGGGACAGCGTTTT.

Only one count was recorded for this clone. The V gene is TRBV4-3, the J gene TRBJ2-7; the D is unclear. Trimming pared 0 bases from V and 2 bases from J, leaving 5 bases between. The V gene's germline CDR1 is LGHNA and CDR2 YSLEER. The CDR3 totals 13 residues. The CDR3 coding sequence is TGCGCCAGCAGCCAAGAGGAGACCTACGAGCAGTACTTC. Encoded protein: CASSQEETYEQYF.

The chain has TRBV20-1 and TRBJ1-1; no firm D call. The CDR3 spans 10 residues. CDR1 and CDR2 (germline): DFQATT, SNEGSKA (reference sequence). Trimming removed 6 bases from V and 4 bases from J, with 6 bases in between. DNA of the CDR3: TGCAGTGCATTCGTCACTGAAGCTTTCTTT. Amino acid sequence: CSAFVTEAFF.

This rearrangement joins TRBV5-8 to TRBJ1-5; D may be TRBD1 (6 bases). The germline V gene has CDR1 SGHTS and CDR2 YDEGEE. The CDR3 has 14 residues. V gave up 0 bases and J gave up 5 bases, with 9 bases separating them. The CDR3 loop is CASSLARGDQPQHF. The CDR3 coding sequence is TGTGCCAGCAGCTTGGCCAGGGGCGATCAGCCCCAGCATTTT.

The chain links TRBV5-6 to TRBJ2-7, with 9 bases aligning to TRBD2. The junction had 13 bases not matched to a gene; V was cut back by 5 bases and J by 7 bases. CDR1 is SGHDT, CDR2 YYEEEE, per germline. The CDR3 spans 15 residues. CDR3 DNA sequence: TGTGCCAGCAGACGACTAGCGGCAGGTGGGGAAGAGCAGTACTTC. It is translated as CASRRLAAGGEEQYF.

V is TRBV6-6 and J is TRBJ2-5; the match to TRBD1 covers 7 bases. Germline loops: CDR1 MNHNY, CDR2 SVGAGI (reference sequence). V was clipped by 10 bases and J by 7 bases; unmatched bases: 12. CDR3 size: 13 residues. CDR3 residues: CATGQDPQRTQYF. The DNA for the CDR3 is TGTGCCACCGGACAGGATCCTCAAAGGACCCAGTACTTC.